This T cell receptor (beta chain) was recovered during a study of T cells in Graves' hyperthyroidism and ophthalmopathy. Study results and caveats: Most thyroid-expanded clonotypes above 0.001 were also found in blood. Researchers report that a 13 V-J model separated ophthalmopathy from stable hyperthyroidism.

Calling Graves' hyperthyroidism stable meant ophthalmopathy did not progress within 18 months. For the diagnoses, clinical symptoms, serum thyroxine and TRAb, thyroid ultrasound and orbital computed tomography were used. Amplification of TCR beta CDR3 regions used RNA as the template. With the HTBI primer set, the TCR CDR3 went through a first round of RT-PCR. MiXCR, applied by TCRdb to the multiplex PCR reads, yields one record per CDR3 protein. The sample yields about 560,000 distinct CDR3 sequences, under 60% seen once. The CDR3 runs to 12 residues. V lost 7 bases to trimming and J lost 2 bases; unmatched junction nucleotides: 5. Germline V gene data show CDR1 as SQVTM and CDR2 as ANQGSEA. This clonotype was observed a single time. Antigen: not known.

The J gene is TRBJ2-7, the V gene TRBV29-1; the match to TRBD1 covers 7 bases. The sample comprised peripheral blood or thyroid tissue (not recorded which). This TCR came from a woman younger than 35 with Graves' hyperthyroidism. In DNA, the CDR3 is TGCAGCGCCTGGGACAGCCCCTACGAGCAGTACTTC. Its translation: CSAWDSPYEQYF.